This T cell receptor beta chain was recorded in a study of spatial heterogeneity in lung cancer. In its sample, this clonotype was seen many times. The target antigen is unknown. The library protocol tagged each TCR cDNA with a unique molecular identifier. MiXCR, run by TCRdb on the 5' RACE reads, gives a single entry per CDR3 protein. The repertoire holds fewer than 25,000 distinct CDR3 sequences, with under 4% as singletons. Time point: sample taken at primary tumor resection. Unsorted whole RNA from tumor, nontumor lung or frozen PBMC underwent sequencing. Around 70 TRACERx patients with early, untreated non-small cell lung cancer donated samples. Study-level results: At tumor resection, ubiquitous expanded TCRs were detected in blood more often than later.

The CDR3 extends over 16 amino acids. Germline values: CDR1 DFQATT, CDR2 SNEGSKA (reference sequence). The V end was cut by 3 bases, the J end by 2 bases, with 14 bases between. Sequencing was performed on PBMCs, taken at surgery. The chain employs TRBV20-1 and TRBJ1-6; unclear D gene. The clonotype comes from a female donor with early-stage non-small cell lung cancer. CDR3 amino acids: CSASSSVRAYNSPLHF. In DNA, the CDR3 is TGCAGTGCTAGCTCGAGCGTTAGGGCCTATAATTCACCCCTCCACTTT.